Listed below are T cell receptor beta chains from one sample, sequenced in a study of cytomegalovirus exposure and HLA in healthy donors. Clones were read by immunoSEQ multiplex PCR, and TCRdb kept only the in-frame ones, dropping some. This sample's clone table lists roughly 140,000 clones. Material for sequencing was PBMCs. These receptors all come from a man aged 35 to 55 in good health and CMV-seronegative. Each CDR3 is given with its conserved first and last residue. A D gene is named only where the DNA matches it firmly.

J,D,V,DNA,CDR3
TRBJ2-5,TRBD1,TRBV9,TGTGCCAGCAGCCCTGGGGGACAGGGTTTGGCAGAGACCCAGTACTTC,CASSPGGQGLAETQYF
TRBJ2-7,TRBD1,TRBV27,TGTGCCAGTACGGACAGGACGAGGGGCGAGCAGTACTTC,CASTDRTRGEQYF
TRBJ1-3,TRBD1,TRBV13,TGTGCCAGCAGCACGGGACAGACGTCATCTGGAAACACCATATATTTT,CASSTGQTSSGNTIYF
TRBJ2-3,NA,TRBV10-3,TGTGCCATCAGTGTCTATGCTAGCACAGATACGCAGTATTTT,CAISVYASTDTQYF
TRBJ2-5,NA,TRBV21-1,TGTGCCTGGGACAGGGAGGAGACCCAGTACTTC,CAWDREETQYF
TRBJ1-1,NA,TRBV5-1,TGCGCCAGCAGCTTGGACAGGAACACTGAAGCTTTCTTT,CASSLDRNTEAFF
TRBJ2-7,TRBD1,TRBV7-8,TGTGCCAGCAGCTTAGGACCGGGACAGGGAGCTAACGAGCAGTACTTC,CASSLGPGQGANEQYF
TRBJ2-1,NA,TRBV28,TGTGCCAGCAGTTTAGGCGGGGACTACAATGAGCAGTTCTTC,CASSLGGDYNEQFF
TRBJ1-1,NA,TRBV5-6,TGTGCCAGCAGCTTGGTGGCAGTCCGGAACACTGAAGCTTTCTTT,CASSLVAVRNTEAFF
TRBJ1-2,NA,TRBV10-3,TGTGCCATCACCCAGGAGGGGATTGGCTACACCTTC,CAITQEGIGYTF
TRBJ2-1,TRBD2,TRBV19,TGTGCCAGTTGTTTGGGGGGGGGCTACAATGAGCAGTTCTTC,CASCLGGGYNEQFF
TRBJ2-7,NA,TRBV5-1,TGCGCCAGCAGCGCCGGTCCTATAGACTACGAGCAGTACTTC,CASSAGPIDYEQYF
TRBJ2-2,NA,TRBV9,TGTGCCAGCAGCCTCCAGGGGTTGGGCACCGGGGAGCTGTTTTTT,CASSLQGLGTGELFF
TRBJ2-7,TRBD1,TRBV19,TGTGCCAGTACCCTGACGTGGGGAGGACAGGGGAACTACGAGCAGTACTTC,CASTLTWGGQGNYEQYF
TRBJ2-3,NA,TRBV19,TGTGCCAGTAGTAGGGGGGAAGAGACAGATACGCAGTATTTT,CASSRGEETDTQYF
TRBJ2-3,TRBD2,TRBV6-6,TGTGCCAGCGCTAGCGGGGGGGCCACAGATACGCAGTATTTT,CASASGGATDTQYF
TRBJ1-2,NA,TRBV2,TGTGCCAGCAGTGAAGTCGCTAACTATGGCTACACCTTC,CASSEVANYGYTF
TRBJ1-1,TRBD1,TRBV7-2,TGTGCCAGCAGCTTTACGACAGGGGTTAACACTGAAGCTTTCTTT,CASSFTTGVNTEAFF
TRBJ2-1,NA,TRBV29-1,TGCAGCGTTGTGGGGGGTAGCAATGAGCAGTTCTTC,CSVVGGSNEQFF
TRBJ1-2,TRBD1,TRBV9,TGTGCCAGCAGCGGGACAGGGTTGAACTATGGCTACACCTTC,CASSGTGLNYGYTF
TRBJ1-1,TRBD1,TRBV28,TGTGCCAGCAGTCTCCGACAGGGACCCGTTGAAGCTTTCTTT,CASSLRQGPVEAFF
TRBJ1-1,NA,TRBV5-1,TGCGCCAGCAGCTTGGAGAGACAGGAAATATTGAACACTGAAGCTTTCTTT,CASSLERQEILNTEAFF
TRBJ2-5,NA,TRBV4-1,TGCGCCAGCAGCCAAGGGCGGGGGCAGTTCCAAGAGACCCAGTACTTC,CASSQGRGQFQETQYF
TRBJ2-2,TRBD2,TRBV19,TGTGCCAGCCGAGCGGGGGCGATGAACACCGGGGAGCTGTTTTTT,CASRAGAMNTGELFF
TRBJ2-7,TRBD1,TRBV6-6,TGTGCCAGCAGTACCAACAGGGGGACAGGGGACGAGCAGTACTTC,CASSTNRGTGDEQYF
TRBJ2-1,NA,TRBV4-2,TGTGCCAGCAGCCCCGGACAGCTAACCAACAATGAGCAGTTCTTC,CASSPGQLTNNEQFF
TRBJ1-2,NA,TRBV29-1,TGCAGCGTTGAAGATCCCTCCCTAACAGTGAACTATGGCTACACCTTC,CSVEDPSLTVNYGYTF
TRBJ1-1,NA,TRBV4-1,TGCGCCAGCAGCCAAGATAAGGGCCCGGGGAGAGCTTTCTTT,CASSQDKGPGRAFF
TRBJ2-7,TRBD1,TRBV27,TGTGCCAGCACCCTAGGACAGGGGGCTTACGAGCAGTACTTC,CASTLGQGAYEQYF
TRBJ2-6,NA,TRBV5-6,TGTGCCAGCAGCCCTCCCTCTGGGGCCAACGTCCTGACTTTC,CASSPPSGANVLTF
TRBJ2-7,TRBD2,TRBV10-3,TGTGCCATCAGTGATGGGACTAGCGGACGCTACGAGCAGTACTTC,CAISDGTSGRYEQYF
TRBJ2-1,TRBD2,TRBV29-1,TGCAGCGTTGAAAGTGGTTGGACTAGCGGGAACTACAATGAGCAGTTCTTC,CSVESGWTSGNYNEQFF
TRBJ2-2,TRBD2,TRBV4-3,TGCGCCAGCGCCCTAGCGGTGGGGAACACCGGGGAGCTGTTTTTT,CASALAVGNTGELFF
TRBJ1-2,TRBD1,TRBV6-6,TGTGCCAGCACCTGGGACAGTTTTAACTATGGCTACACCTTC,CASTWDSFNYGYTF
TRBJ2-1,NA,TRBV27,TGTGCCAGCAGTTTAATCGGACAGTACAATGAGCAGTTCTTC,CASSLIGQYNEQFF
TRBJ2-7,NA,TRBV6-5,TGTGCCAGCAGTCCTGGGGTTGACAGTCTCTACGAGCAGTACTTC,CASSPGVDSLYEQYF
TRBJ1-4,NA,TRBV10-3,TGTGCCATCAGTGAGACAGCAACTAATGAAAAACTGTTTTTT,CAISETATNEKLFF
TRBJ1-4,TRBD1,TRBV29-1,TGCAGCGTTCGGGACAGGGGAGGTGAAAAACTGTTTTTT,CSVRDRGGEKLFF
TRBJ1-1,NA,TRBV9,TGTGCCAGCAGCTCCTCGACAGGTTTCGAGACTGAAGCTTTCTTT,CASSSSTGFETEAFF
TRBJ2-1,TRBD1,TRBV10-3,TGTGCCATCAGTGAGCCCCGGGACAGACATGAGCAGTTCTTC,CAISEPRDRHEQFF
TRBJ2-2,NA,TRBV2,TGTGCCAGCAGCGCAGGGGTTGGCGGGGAGCTGTTTTTT,CASSAGVGGELFF
TRBJ1-2,NA,TRBV29-1,TGCAGCGTTGTGAAAGGGGGTCCTTGGATTAATGGCTACACCTTC,CSVVKGGPWINGYTF
TRBJ2-1,TRBD2,TRBV4-3,TGCGCCAGCAGCCCTCCGGGACTAGGGGGGAATGAGCAGTTCTTC,CASSPPGLGGNEQFF
TRBJ2-3,TRBD1,TRBV7-3,TGTGCCAGCAGCCCGGACAGGGCGACAGATACGCAGTATTTT,CASSPDRATDTQYF
TRBJ1-1,NA,TRBV28,TGTGCCAGCACATCACAGAACACTGAAGCTTTCTTT,CASTSQNTEAFF
TRBJ2-7,TRBD1,TRBV7-9,TGTGCCAGCAGCTTAGGTTCGGCGGACAGGGGGCCAGAGTACTTC,CASSLGSADRGPEYF
TRBJ2-2,TRBD2,TRBV10-3,TGTGCCATCAGACCCACCGGGACTAGGTATCCCGGGGAGCTGTTTTTT,CAIRPTGTRYPGELFF